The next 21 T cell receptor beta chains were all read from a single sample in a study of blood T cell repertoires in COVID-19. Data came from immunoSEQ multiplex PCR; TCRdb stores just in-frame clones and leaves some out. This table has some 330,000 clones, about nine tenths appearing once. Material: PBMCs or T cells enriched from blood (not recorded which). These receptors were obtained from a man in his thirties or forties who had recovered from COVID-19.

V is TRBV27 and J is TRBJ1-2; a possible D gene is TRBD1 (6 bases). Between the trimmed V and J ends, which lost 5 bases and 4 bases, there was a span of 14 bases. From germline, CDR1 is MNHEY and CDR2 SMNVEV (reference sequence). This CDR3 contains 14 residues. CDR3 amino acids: CASSPTGTFYGYTF. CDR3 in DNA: TGTGCCAGCAGTCCTACGGGGACATTCTATGGCTACACCTTC.

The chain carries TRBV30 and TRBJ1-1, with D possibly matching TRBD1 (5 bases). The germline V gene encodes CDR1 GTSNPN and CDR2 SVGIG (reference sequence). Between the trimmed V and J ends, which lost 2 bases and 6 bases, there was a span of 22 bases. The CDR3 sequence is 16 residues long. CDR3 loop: CAWSPSGGQTWAEAFF. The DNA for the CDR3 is TGTGCCTGGAGTCCATCGGGAGGACAAACGTGGGCTGAAGCTTTCTTT.

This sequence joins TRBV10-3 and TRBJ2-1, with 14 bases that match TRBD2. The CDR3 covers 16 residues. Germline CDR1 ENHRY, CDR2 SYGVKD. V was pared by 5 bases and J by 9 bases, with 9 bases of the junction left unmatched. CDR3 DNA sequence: TGTGCCATCAGTCCCCAGACTAGCGGGGGGGCCGGTGAGCAGTTCTTC. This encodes CAISPQTSGGAGEQFF.

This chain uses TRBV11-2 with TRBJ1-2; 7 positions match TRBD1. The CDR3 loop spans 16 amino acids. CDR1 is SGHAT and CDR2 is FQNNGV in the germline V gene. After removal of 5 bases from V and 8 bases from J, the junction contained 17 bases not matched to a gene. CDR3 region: CASSQNPGGTPRGYTF. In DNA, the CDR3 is TGTGCCAGCAGCCAGAACCCAGGGGGGACCCCTCGGGGCTACACCTTC.

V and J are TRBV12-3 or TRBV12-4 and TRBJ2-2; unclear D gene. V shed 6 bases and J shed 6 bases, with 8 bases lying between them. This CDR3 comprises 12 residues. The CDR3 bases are TGTGCCAGCAGCCCAAAGCCCGGGGAGCTGTTTTTT. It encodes CASSPKPGELFF.

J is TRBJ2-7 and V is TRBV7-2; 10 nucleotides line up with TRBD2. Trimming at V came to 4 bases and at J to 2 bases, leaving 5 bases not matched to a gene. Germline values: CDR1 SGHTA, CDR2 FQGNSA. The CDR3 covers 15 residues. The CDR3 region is CASSSTSGTTYEQYF. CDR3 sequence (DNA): TGTGCCAGCAGCTCCACTAGCGGGACAACCTACGAGCAGTACTTC.

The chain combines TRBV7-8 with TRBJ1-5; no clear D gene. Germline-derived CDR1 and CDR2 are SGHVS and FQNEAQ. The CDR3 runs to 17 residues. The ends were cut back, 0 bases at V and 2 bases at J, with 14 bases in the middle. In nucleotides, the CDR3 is TGTGCCAGCAGCTTAGCGTGGGGAGGCGAGGGCAATCAGCCCCAGCATTTT. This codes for CASSLAWGGEGNQPQHF.

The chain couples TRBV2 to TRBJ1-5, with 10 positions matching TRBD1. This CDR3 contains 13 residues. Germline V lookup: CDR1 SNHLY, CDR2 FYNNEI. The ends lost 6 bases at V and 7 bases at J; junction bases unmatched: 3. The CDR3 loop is CASSGQGGQPQHF. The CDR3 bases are TGTGCCAGCAGCGGACAGGGGGGCCAGCCCCAGCATTTT.

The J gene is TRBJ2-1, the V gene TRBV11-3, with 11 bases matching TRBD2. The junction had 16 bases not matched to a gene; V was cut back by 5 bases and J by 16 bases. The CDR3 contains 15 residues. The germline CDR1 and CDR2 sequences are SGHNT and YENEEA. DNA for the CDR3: TGTGCCAGCAGCACCCCTGGTCGAACTAGCGGGAGAATTTTCTTC. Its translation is CASSTPGRTSGRIFF. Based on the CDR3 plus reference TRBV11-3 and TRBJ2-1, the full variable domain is EAGVVQSPRYKIIEKKQPVAFWCNPISGHNTLYWYLQNLGQGPELLIRYENEEAVDDSQLPKDRFSAERLKGVDSTLKIQPAELGDSAVYLCASSTPGRTSGRIFFGPGTRLTVL.

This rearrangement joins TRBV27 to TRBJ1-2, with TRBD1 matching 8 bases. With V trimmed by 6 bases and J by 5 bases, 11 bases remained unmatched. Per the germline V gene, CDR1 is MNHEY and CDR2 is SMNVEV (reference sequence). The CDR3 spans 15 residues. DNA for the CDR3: TGTGCCAGCAGGGCAGGGGGCTCTATCTATTATGGCTACACCTTC. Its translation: CASRAGGSIYYGYTF.

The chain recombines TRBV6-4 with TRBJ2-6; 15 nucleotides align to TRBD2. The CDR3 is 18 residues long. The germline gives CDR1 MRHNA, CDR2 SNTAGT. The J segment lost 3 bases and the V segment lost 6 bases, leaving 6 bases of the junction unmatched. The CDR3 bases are TGTGCCAGCAGCCGGACTAGCGGGGGGGCCTATGGGGCCAACGTCCTGACTTTC. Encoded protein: CASSRTSGGAYGANVLTF.

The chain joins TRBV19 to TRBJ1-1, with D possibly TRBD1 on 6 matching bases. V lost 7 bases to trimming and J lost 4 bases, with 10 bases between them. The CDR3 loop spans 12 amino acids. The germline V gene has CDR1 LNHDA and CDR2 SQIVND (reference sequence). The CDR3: CASTQGTTEAFF. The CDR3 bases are TGTGCCAGTACCCAGGGGACCACTGAAGCTTTCTTT.

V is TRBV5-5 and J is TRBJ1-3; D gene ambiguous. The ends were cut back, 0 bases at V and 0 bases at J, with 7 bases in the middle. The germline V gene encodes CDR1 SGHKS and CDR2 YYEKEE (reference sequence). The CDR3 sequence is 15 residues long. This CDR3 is CASSLEAGSGNTIYF. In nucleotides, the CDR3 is TGTGCCAGCAGCTTGGAAGCAGGCTCTGGAAACACCATATATTTT.

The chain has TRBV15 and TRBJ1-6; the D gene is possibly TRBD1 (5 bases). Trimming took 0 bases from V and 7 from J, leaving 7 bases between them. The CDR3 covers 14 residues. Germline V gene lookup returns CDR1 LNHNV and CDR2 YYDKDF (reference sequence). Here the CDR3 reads CATSRDPGNSPLHF. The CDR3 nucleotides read TGTGCCACCAGCAGAGACCCAGGGAATTCACCCCTCCACTTT. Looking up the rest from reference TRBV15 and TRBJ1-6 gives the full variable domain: DAMVIQNPRYQVTQFGKPVTLSCSQTLNHNVMYWYQQKSSQAPKLLFHYYDKDFNNEADTPDNFQSRRPNTSFCFLDIRSPGLGDTAMYLCATSRDPGNSPLHFGNGTRLTVT.

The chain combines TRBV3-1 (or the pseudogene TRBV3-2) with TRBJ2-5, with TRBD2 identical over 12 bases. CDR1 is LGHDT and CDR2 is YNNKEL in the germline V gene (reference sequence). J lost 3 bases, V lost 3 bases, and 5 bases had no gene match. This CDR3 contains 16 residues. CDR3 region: CASSQPLAGGKETQYF. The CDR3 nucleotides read TGTGCCAGCAGCCAGCCACTAGCGGGGGGAAAAGAGACCCAGTACTTC.

CDR3 sequence reads: CAWSALQGTHQPQHF. The CDR3 bases are TGTGCCTGGAGTGCGCTACAGGGAACCCATCAGCCCCAGCATTTT. The V and J genes are TRBV30 and TRBJ1-5; tentative D call: TRBD1 (6 bases). CDR1 is GTSNPN and CDR2 is SVGIG in the germline V gene (reference sequence). Trimming removed 1 base at V and 5 bases at J, with 15 bases between. CDR3 size: 15 residues.

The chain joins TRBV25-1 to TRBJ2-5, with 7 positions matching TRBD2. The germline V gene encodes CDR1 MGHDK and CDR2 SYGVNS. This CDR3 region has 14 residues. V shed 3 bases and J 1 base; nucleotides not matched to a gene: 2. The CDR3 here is CASSEGGAQETQYF. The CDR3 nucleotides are TGTGCCAGCAGTGAGGGAGGGGCCCAAGAGACCCAGTACTTC.

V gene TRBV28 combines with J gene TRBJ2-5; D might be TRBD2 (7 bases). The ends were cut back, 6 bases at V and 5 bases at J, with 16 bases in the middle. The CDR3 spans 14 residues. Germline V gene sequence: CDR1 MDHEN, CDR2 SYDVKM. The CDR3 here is CASREGGVGETQYF. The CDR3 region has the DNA TGTGCCAGCAGAGAAGGGGGGGTCGGGGAGACCCAGTACTTC.

The CDR3 loop is CASSQEVLFRLAGSYEQYF. CDR3 bases: TGCGCCAGCAGCCAAGAAGTGTTGTTCCGGTTAGCGGGTTCCTACGAGCAGTACTTC. The gene calls are TRBV4-1 and TRBJ2-7, with 7 bases identical to TRBD2. This CDR3 comprises 19 residues. Germline lookup yields CDR1 MGHRA and CDR2 YSYEKL. V shed 0 bases, J shed 1 base, and the junction held 15 bases outside the gene matches.

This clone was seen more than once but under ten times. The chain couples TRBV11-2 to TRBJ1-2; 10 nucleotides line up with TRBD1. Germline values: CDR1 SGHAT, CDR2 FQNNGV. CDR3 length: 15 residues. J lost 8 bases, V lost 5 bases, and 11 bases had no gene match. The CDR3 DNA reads TGTGCCAGCAGCCCCGGACAGGGGGAGGCGGAAGGCTACACCTTC. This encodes CASSPGQGEAEGYTF. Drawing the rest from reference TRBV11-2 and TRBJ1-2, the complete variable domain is EAGVAQSPRYKIIEKRQSVAFWCNPISGHATLYWYQQILGQGPKLLIQFQNNGVVDDSQLPKDRFSAERLKGVDSTLKIQPAKLEDSAVYLCASSPGQGEAEGYTFGSGTRLTVV.

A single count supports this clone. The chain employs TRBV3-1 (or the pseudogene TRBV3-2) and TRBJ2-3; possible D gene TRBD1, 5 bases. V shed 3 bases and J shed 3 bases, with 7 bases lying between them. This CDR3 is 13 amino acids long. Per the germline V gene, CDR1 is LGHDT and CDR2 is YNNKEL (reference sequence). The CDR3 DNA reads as TGTGCCAGCAGCCAGCAGGGTACAGATACGCAGTATTTT. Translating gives CASSQQGTDTQYF.